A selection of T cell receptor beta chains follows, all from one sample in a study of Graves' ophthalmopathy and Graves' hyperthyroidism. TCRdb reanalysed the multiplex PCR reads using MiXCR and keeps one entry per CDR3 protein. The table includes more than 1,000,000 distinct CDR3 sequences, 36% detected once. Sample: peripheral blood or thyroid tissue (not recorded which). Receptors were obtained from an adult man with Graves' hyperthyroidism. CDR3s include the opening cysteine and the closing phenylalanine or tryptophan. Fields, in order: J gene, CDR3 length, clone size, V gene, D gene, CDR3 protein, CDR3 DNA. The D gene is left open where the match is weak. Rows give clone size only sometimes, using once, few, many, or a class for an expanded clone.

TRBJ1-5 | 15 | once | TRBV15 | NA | CATSRTTGSGQPQHF | TGTGCCACCAGCAGGACTACAGGCTCGGGTCAGCCCCAGCATTTT
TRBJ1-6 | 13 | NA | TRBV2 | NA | CASRKMGNSPLHF | TGTGCCAGCAGGAAGATGGGGAATTCACCCCTCCACTTT
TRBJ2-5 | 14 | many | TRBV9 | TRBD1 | CASSSGQVGETQYF | TGTGCCAGCAGCTCAGGACAGGTTGGGGAGACCCAGTACTTC
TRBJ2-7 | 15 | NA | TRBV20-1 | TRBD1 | CSALSDRTNSYEQYF | TGCAGTGCACTATCGGACAGGACGAATTCCTACGAGCAGTACTTC
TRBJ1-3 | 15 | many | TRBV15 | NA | CATSRVRGSGNTIYF | TGTGCCACCAGCAGAGTTCGGGGTTCTGGAAACACCATATATTTT
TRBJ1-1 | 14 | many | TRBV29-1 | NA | CSVEAVKGNTEAFF | TGCAGCGTTGAGGCAGTAAAGGGGAACACTGAAGCTTTCTTT
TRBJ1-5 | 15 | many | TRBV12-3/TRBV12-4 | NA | CASSVRDRSNQPQHF | TGTGCCAGCAGTGTCCGGGACCGATCCAATCAGCCCCAGCATTTT
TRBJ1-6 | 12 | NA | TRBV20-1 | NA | CSATGRYSPLHF | TGCAGTGCGACGGGACGCTATTCACCCCTCCACTTT
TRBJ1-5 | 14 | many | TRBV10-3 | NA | CASRSRGDNQPQHF | TGTGCCAGCCGATCACGGGGGGACAATCAGCCCCAGCATTTT
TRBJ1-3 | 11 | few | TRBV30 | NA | CASHRGNTIYF | TGTGCCTCTCATCGCGGAAACACCATATATTTT
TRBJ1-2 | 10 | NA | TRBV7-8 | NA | CASSLQGGTF | TGTGCCAGCAGCTTACAGGGAGGAACCTTC
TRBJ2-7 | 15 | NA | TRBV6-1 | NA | CASSGRGDRSYEQYF | TGTGCCAGCAGTGGACGGGGGGACAGATCCTACGAGCAGTACTTC
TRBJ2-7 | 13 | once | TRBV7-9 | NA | CASSASGSDEQYF | TGTGCCAGCAGTGCTTCCGGGAGCGACGAGCAGTACTTC
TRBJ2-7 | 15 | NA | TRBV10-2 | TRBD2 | CASSAGLAGILEQYF | TGCGCCAGCAGTGCCGGACTAGCGGGAATACTCGAGCAGTACTTC
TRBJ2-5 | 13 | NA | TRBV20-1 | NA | CSARLAGPETQYF | TGCAGTGCTAGATTGGCAGGGCCAGAGACCCAGTACTTC
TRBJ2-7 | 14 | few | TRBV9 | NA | CASSATGNWYEQYF | TGTGCCAGCAGCGCAACAGGGAACTGGTACGAGCAGTACTTC
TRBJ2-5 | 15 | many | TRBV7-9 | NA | CASSLGEGFTETQYF | TGTGCCAGCAGCTTAGGTGAAGGGTTCACAGAGACCCAGTACTTC